The present T cell receptor (beta chain) was sequenced within a study of blood T cell repertoires in COVID-19. Across the study: T cells, B-cell-depleted T cells, or PBMCs supplied cDNA or gDNA.

Losses at the gene ends were 0 bases for V and 1 base for J; bases not matched to a gene: 11. The CDR3 covers 18 residues. CDR1 is SGDLS, CDR2 YYNGEE, per germline. Authors' processing steps: Counts of nucleated cells, estimated from reference gene primer amplification, were obtained. The repertoire was sequenced with immunoSEQ multiplex PCR; TCRdb's copy has only in-frame clones and lacks some. The DNA gave D and trimming, while V, J and clone size come from that table. The table lists about 59,000 clones, approximately 82% of them singletons. Sequencing was carried out using peripheral blood. The chain couples TRBV9 to TRBJ2-5; 8 bases fit TRBD2. The clonotype originates from a woman older than 75 with acute or convalescent COVID-19. The CDR3 region has the DNA TGTGCCAGCAGCGTAGGGTCGGGTGAGCGGGGGCTCCAAGAGACCCAGTACTTC. Encoded protein: CASSVGSGERGLQETQYF. Based on the CDR3 plus reference TRBV9 and TRBJ2-5, the full variable domain is DSGVTQTPKHLITATGQRVTLRCSPRSGDLSVYWYQQSLDQGLQFLIQYYNGEERAKGNILERFSAQQFPDLHSELNLSSLELGDSALYFCASSVGSGERGLQETQYFGPGTRLLVL.